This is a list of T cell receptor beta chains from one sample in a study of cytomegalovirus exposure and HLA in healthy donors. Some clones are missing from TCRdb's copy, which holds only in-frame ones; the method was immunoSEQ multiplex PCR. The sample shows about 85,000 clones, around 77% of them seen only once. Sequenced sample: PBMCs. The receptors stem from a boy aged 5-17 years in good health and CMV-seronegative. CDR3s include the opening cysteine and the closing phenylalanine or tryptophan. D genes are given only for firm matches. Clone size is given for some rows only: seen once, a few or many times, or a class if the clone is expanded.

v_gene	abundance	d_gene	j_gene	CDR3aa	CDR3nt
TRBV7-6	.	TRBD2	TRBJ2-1	CASSSGTRRFEQFF	TGTGCCAGCAGCTCCGGGACTAGGAGGTTTGAGCAGTTCTTC
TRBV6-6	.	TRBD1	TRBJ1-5	CASSFDRGSNQPQHF	TGTGCCAGCAGTTTTGACAGGGGTAGCAATCAGCCCCAGCATTTT
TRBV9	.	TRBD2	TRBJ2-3	CASVTGTSGTDTQYF	TGTGCCAGCGTCACCGGGACTAGCGGAACAGATACGCAGTATTTT
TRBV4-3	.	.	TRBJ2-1	CASSQDKNSYNEQFF	TGCGCCAGCAGCCAAGATAAAAACTCCTACAATGAGCAGTTCTTC
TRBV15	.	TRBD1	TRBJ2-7	CATSRAGQGGEYF	TGTGCCACCAGCAGAGCTGGACAGGGGGGCGAGTACTTC
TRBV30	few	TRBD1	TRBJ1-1	CAWSSRGLGFLNTEAFF	TGTGCCTGGAGTTCGAGGGGGCTCGGGTTTTTAAACACTGAAGCTTTCTTT
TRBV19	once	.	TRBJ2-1	CASSEPGGNEQFF	TGTGCCAGTAGTGAACCCGGGGGCAATGAGCAGTTCTTC
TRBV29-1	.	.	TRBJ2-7	CSARDSSYEQYF	TGCAGCGCCAGGGATAGCTCCTACGAGCAGTACTTC
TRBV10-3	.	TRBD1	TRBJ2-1	CAISGQGLNNEQFF	TGTGCCATCAGTGGACAGGGCCTCAACAATGAGCAGTTCTTC
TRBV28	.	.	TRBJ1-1	CASSPPAGVQNTEAFF	TGTGCCAGCAGTCCCCCTGCGGGGGTGCAGAACACTGAAGCTTTCTTT
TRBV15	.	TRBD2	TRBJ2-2	CATSGGVETGELFF	TGTGCCACCAGCGGGGGGGTAGAGACCGGGGAGCTGTTTTTT
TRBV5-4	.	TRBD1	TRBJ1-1	CASSYRDSPLEAFF	TGTGCCAGCAGTTATAGGGACAGTCCCCTAGAAGCTTTCTTT
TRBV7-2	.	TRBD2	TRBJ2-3	CASSLSTSGGTDTQYF	TGTGCCAGCAGCTTATCGACTAGCGGGGGCACAGATACGCAGTATTTT
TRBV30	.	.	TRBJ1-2	CAWSVTSSSNYGYTF	TGTGCCTGGAGTGTTACTAGTAGCTCTAACTATGGCTACACCTTC
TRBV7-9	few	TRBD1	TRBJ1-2	CASSTIKQGAGGYTF	TGTGCCAGCAGCACCATTAAACAGGGGGCAGGGGGCTACACCTTC
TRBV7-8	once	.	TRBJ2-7	CASSLRTAAYEQYF	TGTGCCAGCAGCCTCCGGACAGCAGCCTACGAGCAGTACTTC
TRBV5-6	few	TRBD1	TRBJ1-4	CASSLESGGLFF	TGTGCCAGCAGCTTGGAATCAGGGGGACTGTTTTTT
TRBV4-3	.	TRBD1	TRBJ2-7	CASSQADGDSSYEQYF	TGCGCCAGCAGCCAAGCCGACGGGGACAGCTCCTACGAGCAGTACTTC
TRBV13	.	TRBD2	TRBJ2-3	CASSIRTSGAPSSTDTQYF	TGTGCCAGCAGCATACGGACTAGCGGGGCCCCTTCTAGCACAGATACGCAGTATTTT
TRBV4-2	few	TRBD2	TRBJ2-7	CASSQDVAGASYEQYF	TGTGCCAGCAGCCAAGATGTGGCGGGAGCTTCATACGAGCAGTACTTC
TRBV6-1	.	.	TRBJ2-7	CASSEGRYEQYF	TGTGCCAGCAGTGAGGGGCGGTACGAGCAGTACTTC
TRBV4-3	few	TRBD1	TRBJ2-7	CASSQGDRRSYEQYF	TGCGCCAGCAGCCAAGGGGACAGGCGCTCCTACGAGCAGTACTTC
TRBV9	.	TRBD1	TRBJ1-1	CASSPRRDRGTEAFF	TGTGCCAGCAGCCCTCGCCGGGACAGGGGTACTGAAGCTTTCTTT
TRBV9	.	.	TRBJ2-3	CASSVNQGIIDTQYF	TGTGCCAGCAGCGTCAATCAGGGAATCATAGATACGCAGTATTTT
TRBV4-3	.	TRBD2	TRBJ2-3	CARDSGEGDTQYF	TGCGCCAGGGATAGCGGGGAGGGTGATACGCAGTATTTT
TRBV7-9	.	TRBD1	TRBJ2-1	CASSPRDSSYNEQFF	TGTGCCAGCAGCCCCCGGGACAGCTCGTACAATGAGCAGTTCTTC
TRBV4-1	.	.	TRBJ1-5	CASSQDRGGDQPQHF	TGCGCCAGCAGCCAAGACCGCGGGGGGGATCAGCCCCAGCATTTT
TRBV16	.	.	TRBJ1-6	CASSQRGSSYNSPLHF	TGTGCCAGCAGCCAACGGGGGAGCTCCTATAATTCACCCCTCCACTTT
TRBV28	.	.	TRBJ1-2	CASSAEFRANYGYTF	TGTGCCAGCAGTGCCGAGTTTAGAGCTAACTATGGCTACACCTTC
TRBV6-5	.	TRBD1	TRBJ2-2	CASSPGTGFVGELFF	TGTGCCAGCAGTCCCGGGACAGGGTTCGTCGGGGAGCTGTTTTTT
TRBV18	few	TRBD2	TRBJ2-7	CASSPRTSGDEQYF	TGTGCCAGCTCCCCCCGGACTAGCGGGGACGAGCAGTACTTC
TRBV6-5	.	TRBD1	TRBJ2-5	CASSYGTGGAETQYF	TGTGCCAGCAGTTACGGGACAGGGGGCGCGGAGACCCAGTACTTC
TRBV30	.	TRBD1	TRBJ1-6	CAWSVSRGNNSPLHF	TGTGCCTGGAGTGTATCCAGGGGGAATAATTCACCCCTCCACTTT